The present entry profiles one TCR beta chain with its context. This may be a read error: a much more frequent sequence differs by one nucleotide. Without the conserved terminal phenylalanine or tryptophan, this CDR3 likely stems from a read error. Because the CDR3's place on the DNA is in doubt, the DNA is left out and the CDR3 is given as listed by TCRdb. This entry is derived from a study of human T cells and chemical hapten exposure. The study used a library that attached unique molecular identifiers to individual cDNA molecules. From the RACE reads, TCRdb called clonotypes with MiXCR, one entry per CDR3 protein. The sample comprises around 65,000 distinct CDR3 sequences, around 6.5% of which are singletons, and under 4.5% rests with the top ten. The length of the CDR3 is 13 amino acids, counting both ends. Time point denoted: healthy volunteer bleed at 6 weeks. Total RNA came from unfractionated whole blood.

The genes are TRBV21-1 and TRBJ2-7; no DNA check was done on the table's D call, TRBD2. TRBV21-1 is assigned pseudogene status. This receptor was taken from a female donor in good health. Some clones in this sample may be carry-over from other donors' samples. Sequenced input: whole blood. The CDR3 loop is CASSSQRSYEQYS.